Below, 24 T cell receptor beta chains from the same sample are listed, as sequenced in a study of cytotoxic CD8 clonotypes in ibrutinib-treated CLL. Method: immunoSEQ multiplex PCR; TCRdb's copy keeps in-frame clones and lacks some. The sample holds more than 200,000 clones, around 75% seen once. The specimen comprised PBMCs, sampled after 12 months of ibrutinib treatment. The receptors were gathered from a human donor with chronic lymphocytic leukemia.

DNA for the CDR3: TGCGCCAGCAGCCAAGATCTGAGCGGGAGGAGGGGGAATGAGCAGTTCTTC. Encoded protein: CASSQDLSGRRGNEQFF. The chain recombines TRBV4-3 with TRBJ2-1, with TRBD2 identical over 9 bases. Germline V CDR1 and CDR2: LGHNA, YSLEER. The CDR3 length is 17 residues. The J segment lost 7 bases and the V segment lost 0 bases, leaving 10 bases of the junction unmatched.

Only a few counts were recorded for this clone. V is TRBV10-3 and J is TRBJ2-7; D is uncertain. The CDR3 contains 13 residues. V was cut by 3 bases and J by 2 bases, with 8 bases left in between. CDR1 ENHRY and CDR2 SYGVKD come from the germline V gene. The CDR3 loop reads CAISDESPYEQYF. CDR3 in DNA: TGTGCCATCAGTGATGAGTCCCCCTACGAGCAGTACTTC.

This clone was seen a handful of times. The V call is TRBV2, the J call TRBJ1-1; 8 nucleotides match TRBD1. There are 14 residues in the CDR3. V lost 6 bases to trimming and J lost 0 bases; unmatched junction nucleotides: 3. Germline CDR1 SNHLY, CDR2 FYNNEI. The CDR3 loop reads CASSWTGMNTEAFF. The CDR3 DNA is TGTGCCAGCAGCTGGACAGGGATGAACACTGAAGCTTTCTTT.

CDR3 in DNA: TGCGCCAGCCGATCAACAGGGGCAAGCACAGATACGCAGTATTTT. It codes for CASRSTGASTDTQYF. The chain employs TRBV5-1 and TRBJ2-3; 7 bases fit TRBD1. The V and J ends lost 7 bases and 0 bases, in that order; junction bases with no gene match: 8. In germline, CDR1 is SGHRS, CDR2 YFSETQ. This CDR3 is 15 amino acids long.

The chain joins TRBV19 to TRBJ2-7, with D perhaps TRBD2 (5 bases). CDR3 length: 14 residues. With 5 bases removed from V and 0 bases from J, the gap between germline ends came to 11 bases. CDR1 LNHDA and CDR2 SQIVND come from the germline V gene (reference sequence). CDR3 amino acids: CASSGGGSSYEQYF. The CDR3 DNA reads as TGTGCCAGTAGTGGTGGTGGGAGCTCCTACGAGCAGTACTTC.

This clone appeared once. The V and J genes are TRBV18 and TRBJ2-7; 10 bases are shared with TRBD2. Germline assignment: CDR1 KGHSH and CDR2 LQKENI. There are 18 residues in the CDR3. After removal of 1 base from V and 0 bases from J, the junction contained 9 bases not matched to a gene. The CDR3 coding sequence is TGTGCCAGCTCACCACGTACGACTAGCGGGCTCAGCTCCTACGAGCAGTACTTC. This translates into CASSPRTTSGLSSYEQYF.

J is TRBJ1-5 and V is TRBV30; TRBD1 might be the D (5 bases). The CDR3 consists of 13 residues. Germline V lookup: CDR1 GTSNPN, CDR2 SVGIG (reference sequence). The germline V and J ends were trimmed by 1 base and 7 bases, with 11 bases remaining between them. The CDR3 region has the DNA TGTGCCTGGAGTGATAGGGGCGGCCAGCCCCAGCATTTT. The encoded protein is CAWSDRGGQPQHF.

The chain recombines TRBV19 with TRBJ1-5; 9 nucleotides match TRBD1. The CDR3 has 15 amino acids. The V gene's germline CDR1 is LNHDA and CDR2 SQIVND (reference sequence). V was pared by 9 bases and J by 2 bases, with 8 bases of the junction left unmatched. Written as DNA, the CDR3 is TGTGCCAGCGGGCGGACAGGGGAGGGCAATCAGCCCCAGCATTTT. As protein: CASGRTGEGNQPQHF.

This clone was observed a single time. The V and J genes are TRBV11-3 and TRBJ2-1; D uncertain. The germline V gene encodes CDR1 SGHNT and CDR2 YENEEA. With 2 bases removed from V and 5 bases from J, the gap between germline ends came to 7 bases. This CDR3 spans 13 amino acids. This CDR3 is CASSLNGNNEQFF. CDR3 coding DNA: TGTGCCAGCAGCTTAAACGGAAACAATGAGCAGTTCTTC.

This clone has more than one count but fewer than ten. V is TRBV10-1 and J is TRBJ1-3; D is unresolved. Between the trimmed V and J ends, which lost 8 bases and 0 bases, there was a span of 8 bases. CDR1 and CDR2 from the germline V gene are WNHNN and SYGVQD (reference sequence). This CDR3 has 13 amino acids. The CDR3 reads CASRPNSGNTIYF. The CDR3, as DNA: TGCGCCAGCCGGCCGAACTCTGGAAACACCATATATTTT.

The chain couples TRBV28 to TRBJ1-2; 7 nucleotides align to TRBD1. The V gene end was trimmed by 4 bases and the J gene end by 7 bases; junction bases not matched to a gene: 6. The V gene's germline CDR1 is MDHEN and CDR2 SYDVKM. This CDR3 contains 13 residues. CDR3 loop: CASSSTGTRGYTF. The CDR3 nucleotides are TGTGCCAGCAGTTCGACAGGGACCCGTGGCTACACCTTC.

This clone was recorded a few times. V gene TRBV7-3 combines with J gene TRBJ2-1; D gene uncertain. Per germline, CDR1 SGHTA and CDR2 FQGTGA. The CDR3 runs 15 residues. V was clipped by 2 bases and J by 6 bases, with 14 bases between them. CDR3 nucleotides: TGTGCCAGCAGCTTATCGTACCAGAAGGGCAATGAGCAGTTCTTC. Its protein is CASSLSYQKGNEQFF.

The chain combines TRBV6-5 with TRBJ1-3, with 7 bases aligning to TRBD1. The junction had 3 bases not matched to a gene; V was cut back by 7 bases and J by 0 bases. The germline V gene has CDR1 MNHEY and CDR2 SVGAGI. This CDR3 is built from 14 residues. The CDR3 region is CASTRDSSGNTIYF. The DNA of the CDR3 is TGTGCCAGCACCCGGGACAGCTCTGGAAACACCATATATTTT.

Here the CDR3 reads CATALTGNTEAFF. The CDR3 DNA follows: TGTGCCACCGCTCTGACAGGGAACACTGAAGCTTTCTTT. V gene TRBV15 combines with J gene TRBJ1-1; D is perhaps TRBD1 (6 bases). From germline, CDR1 is LNHNV and CDR2 YYDKDF (reference sequence). This CDR3 spans 13 amino acids. The ends were cut back, 8 bases at V and 1 base at J, with 11 bases in the middle.

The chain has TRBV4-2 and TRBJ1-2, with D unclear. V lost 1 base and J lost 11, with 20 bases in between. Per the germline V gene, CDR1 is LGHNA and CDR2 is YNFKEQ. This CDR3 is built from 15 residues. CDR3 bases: TGTGCCAGCAGCCAAGGACGGTCCACTATGGCTACGTACACCTTC. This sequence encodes CASSQGRSTMATYTF.

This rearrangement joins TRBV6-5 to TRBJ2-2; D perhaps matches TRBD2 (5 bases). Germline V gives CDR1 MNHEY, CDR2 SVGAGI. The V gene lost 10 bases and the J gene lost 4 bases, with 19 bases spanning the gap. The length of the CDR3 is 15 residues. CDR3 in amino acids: CATTRTDSTTGELFF. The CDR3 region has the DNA TGTGCCACCACACGTACGGACTCAACCACCGGGGAGCTGTTTTTT.

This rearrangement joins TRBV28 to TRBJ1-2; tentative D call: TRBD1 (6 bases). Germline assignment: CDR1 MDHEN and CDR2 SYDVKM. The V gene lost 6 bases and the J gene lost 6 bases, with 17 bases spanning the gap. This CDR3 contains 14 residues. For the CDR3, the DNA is TGTGCCAGCAGGCCACAAAAAGGGGGTCATGGCTACACCTTC. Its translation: CASRPQKGGHGYTF.

This chain's CDR3 is CASSLEGSYEQYF. Here the CDR3 DNA reads TGTGCCAGCAGCTTAGAGGGTTCCTACGAGCAGTACTTC. The J gene is TRBJ2-7, the V gene TRBV11-3; D is uncertain. Germline CDR1 reads SGHNT; CDR2 reads YENEEA. The CDR3 length is 13 residues. Between the trimmed V and J ends, which lost 0 bases and 1 base, there was a span of 4 bases.

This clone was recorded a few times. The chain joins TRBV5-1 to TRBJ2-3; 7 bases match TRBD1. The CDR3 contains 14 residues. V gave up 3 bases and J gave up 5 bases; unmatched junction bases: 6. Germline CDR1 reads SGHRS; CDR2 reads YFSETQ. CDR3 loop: CASSSDRPQDTQYF. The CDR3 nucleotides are TGCGCCAGCAGCTCGGACAGGCCCCAAGATACGCAGTATTTT.

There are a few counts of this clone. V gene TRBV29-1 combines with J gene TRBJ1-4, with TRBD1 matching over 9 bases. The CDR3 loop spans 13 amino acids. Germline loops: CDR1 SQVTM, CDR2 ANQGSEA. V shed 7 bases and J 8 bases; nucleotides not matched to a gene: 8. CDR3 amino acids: CSARTGVGEKLFF. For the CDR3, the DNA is TGCAGCGCCCGGACAGGGGTGGGGGAAAAACTGTTTTTT.

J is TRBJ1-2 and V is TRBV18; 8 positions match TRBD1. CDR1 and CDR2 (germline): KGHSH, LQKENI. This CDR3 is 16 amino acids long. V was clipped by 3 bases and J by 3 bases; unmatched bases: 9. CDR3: CASSPIRQGSDYGYTF. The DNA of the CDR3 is TGTGCCAGCTCACCTATCAGACAGGGGTCGGACTATGGCTACACCTTC.

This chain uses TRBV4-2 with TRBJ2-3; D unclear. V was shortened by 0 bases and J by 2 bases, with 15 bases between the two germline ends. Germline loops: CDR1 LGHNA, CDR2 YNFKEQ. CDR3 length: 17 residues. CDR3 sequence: CASSQDGLAGYTDTQYF. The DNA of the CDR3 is TGTGCCAGCAGCCAAGACGGGCTCGCAGGATACACAGATACGCAGTATTTT.

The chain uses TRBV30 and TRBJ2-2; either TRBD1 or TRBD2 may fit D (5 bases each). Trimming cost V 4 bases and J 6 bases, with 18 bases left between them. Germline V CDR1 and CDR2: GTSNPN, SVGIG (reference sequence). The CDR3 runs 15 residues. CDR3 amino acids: CAWKRGLRTAGELFF. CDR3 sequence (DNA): TGTGCCTGGAAGAGGGGTTTACGAACGGCCGGGGAGCTGTTTTTT.

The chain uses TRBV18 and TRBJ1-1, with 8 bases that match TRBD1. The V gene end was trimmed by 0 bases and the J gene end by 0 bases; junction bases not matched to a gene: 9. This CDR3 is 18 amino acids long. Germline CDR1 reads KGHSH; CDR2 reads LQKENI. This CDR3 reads CASSPPDRAPFMNTEAFF. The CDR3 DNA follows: TGTGCCAGCTCACCACCGGACAGGGCCCCATTCATGAACACTGAAGCTTTCTTT.